This T cell receptor beta chain came from a study of beta chain features in type 1 diabetes. Study-wide results and limits: Fewer insertions but more deletions were seen at VDJ junctions in type 1 diabetes patients. In every one of the four CD4+ subsets, TCRB CDR3s were moderately but significantly shorter in Type 1 diabetes patients.

This clone was picked up a small number of times. Its antigen is unknown. The germline V gene encodes CDR1 SQVTM and CDR2 ANQGSEA. The CDR3 runs to 15 residues. Trimming left V 3 bases short and J 1 base short, with 10 bases between. Sorted cells reached over 95% purity in every population. Sequenced material consisted of expressed TCRB transcripts (all of the isolated RNA was reverse transcribed). Sequencing used immunoSEQ multiplex PCR; TCRdb keeps in-frame clones, though not all of them. There are approximately 250,000 clones in the sample; around 22% occur only once, and 0.012% lies in the top ten.

The chain joins TRBV29-1 to TRBJ2-6; D unclear. This TCR was sampled from a woman in her twenties or thirties with type 1 diabetes. Sequenced sample: naive CD4+ T cells from blood. In DNA form, the CDR3 reads TGCAGCGTTGACACCTACGGTTCTGGGGCCAACGTCCTGACTTTC. Amino acids: CSVDTYGSGANVLTF.